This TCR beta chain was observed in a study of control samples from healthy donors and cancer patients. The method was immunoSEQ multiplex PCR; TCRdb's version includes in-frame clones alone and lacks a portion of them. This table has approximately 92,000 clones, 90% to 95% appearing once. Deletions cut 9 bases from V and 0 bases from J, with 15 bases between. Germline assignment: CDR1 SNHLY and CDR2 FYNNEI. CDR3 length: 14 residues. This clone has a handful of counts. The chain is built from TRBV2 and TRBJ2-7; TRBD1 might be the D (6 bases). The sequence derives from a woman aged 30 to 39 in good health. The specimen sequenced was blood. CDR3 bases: TGTGCCAGTAAGCCGGGACACAGCTCCTACGAGCAGTACTTC. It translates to CASKPGHSSYEQYF.